What follows is one TCR beta chain and its context. Antigen: not known. The sample holds other DNA sequences that translate to the same CDR3. The sample belongs to a study of Ad26.COV2.S vaccination and SARS-CoV-2 variants. Study as a whole: Into the muscle, Ad26.COV2.S was dosed once or twice, 56 days apart.

Here immunoSEQ multiplex PCR was the method, and the copy in TCRdb shows in-frame clones only, minus some. The profile shows about 350,000 clones, about 88% of them singletons. Treatment in this sample: 15 to 20 received Ad26.COV2.S at low or high dose, single or two shots; roughly five received placebo; per-sample allocation not given. Sampling took place 63 days after the first vaccine or placebo injection. Aged 18-55 years, donor was enrolled in Boston around 2020. Findings and limits, study-wide: Participants in the vaccine arm had higher spike-specific TCR breadth; placebo recipients had lower. Researchers cautioned that TCR breadth and depth analyses may have underestimated total T cell responses.

The TCR comes from a person aged 18-60 years who received the Ad26.COV2.S COVID-19 vaccine or a placebo. Specimen: peripheral blood, collected in a trial of Ad26.COV2.S vaccine versus placebo.

Here the CDR3 reads CASSQGGGEAFF. In nucleotides, the CDR3 is TGTGCCAGCAGCCAAGGTGGGGGGGAAGCTTTCTTT. The chain is built from TRBV3-1 (or the pseudogene TRBV3-2) and TRBJ1-1; the D gene is possibly TRBD1 (5 bases). This CDR3 is 12 amino acids long. Germline V gene lookup returns CDR1 LGHDT and CDR2 YNNKEL (reference sequence). Trimming removed 1 base from V and 8 bases from J, with 8 bases in between.